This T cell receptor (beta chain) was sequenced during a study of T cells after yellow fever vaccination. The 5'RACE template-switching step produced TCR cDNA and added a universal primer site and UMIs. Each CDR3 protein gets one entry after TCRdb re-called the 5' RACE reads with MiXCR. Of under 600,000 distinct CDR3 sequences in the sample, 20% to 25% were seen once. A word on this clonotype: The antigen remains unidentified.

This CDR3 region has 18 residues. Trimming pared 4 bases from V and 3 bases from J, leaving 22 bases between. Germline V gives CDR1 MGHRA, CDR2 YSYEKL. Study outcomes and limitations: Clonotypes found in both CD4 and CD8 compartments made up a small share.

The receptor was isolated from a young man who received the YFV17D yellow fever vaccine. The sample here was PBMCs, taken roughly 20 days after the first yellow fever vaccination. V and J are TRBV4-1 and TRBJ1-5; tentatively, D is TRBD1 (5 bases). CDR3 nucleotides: TGCGCCAGCAGCCCGCCGGCGGGGGTCCCTAACCTCAATCAGCCCCAGCATTTT. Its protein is CASSPPAGVPNLNQPQHF.